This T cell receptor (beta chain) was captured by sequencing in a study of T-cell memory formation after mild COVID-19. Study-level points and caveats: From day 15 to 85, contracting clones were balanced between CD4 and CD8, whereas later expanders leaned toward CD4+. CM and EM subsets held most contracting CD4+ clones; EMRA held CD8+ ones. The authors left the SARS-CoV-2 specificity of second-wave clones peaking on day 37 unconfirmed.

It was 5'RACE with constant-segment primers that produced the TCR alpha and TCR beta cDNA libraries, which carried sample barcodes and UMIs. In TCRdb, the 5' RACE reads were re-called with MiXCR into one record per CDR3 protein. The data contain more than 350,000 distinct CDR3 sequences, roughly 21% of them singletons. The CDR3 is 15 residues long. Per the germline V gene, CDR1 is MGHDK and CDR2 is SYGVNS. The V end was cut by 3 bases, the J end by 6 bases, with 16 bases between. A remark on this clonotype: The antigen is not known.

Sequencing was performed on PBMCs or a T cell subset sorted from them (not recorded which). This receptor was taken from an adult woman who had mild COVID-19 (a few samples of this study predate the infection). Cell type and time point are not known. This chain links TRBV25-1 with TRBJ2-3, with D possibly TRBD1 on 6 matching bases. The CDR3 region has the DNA TGTGCCAGCAGTGACGACCGGACAGTCGGGGATACGCAGTATTTT. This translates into CASSDDRTVGDTQYF.